A single sample gave rise to the 7 T cell receptor beta chains below, sequenced in a study of T cell responses to AZD1222 COVID-19 vaccine. TCRdb keeps only in-frame clones here, not all; method: immunoSEQ multiplex PCR. The sample records 150,000 to 200,000 clones, 90% being singletons. Sequenced material: peripheral blood, taken 28 days after the second AZD1222 dose. These receptors all come from an adult who received the AZD1222 COVID-19 vaccine.

This chain connects TRBV6-2 or TRBV6-3 to TRBJ1-2; no clear D gene. Trimming cost V 5 bases and J 8 bases, with 15 bases left between them. Germline V gives CDR1 MNHEY, CDR2 SVGEGT. The CDR3 totals 13 residues. CDR3 nucleotide sequence: TGTGCCAGCAGTCCACAGACGGCGGGGGGCTACACCTTC. It yields the protein CASSPQTAGGYTF.

There are a few counts of this clone. The chain has TRBV30 and TRBJ2-1, with 14 nucleotides matching TRBD2. V dropped 5 bases and J dropped 11; count of bases not matched to a gene: 8. CDR1 and CDR2 from the germline V gene are GTSNPN and SVGIG (reference sequence). The CDR3 runs to 14 residues. The CDR3 here is CAWQPGLAGAKQFF. The CDR3 coding sequence is TGTGCCTGGCAGCCGGGACTAGCGGGAGCCAAGCAGTTCTTC.

The gene calls are TRBV27 and TRBJ1-5, with TRBD1 matching 8 bases. The CDR3 has 14 residues. From germline, CDR1 is MNHEY and CDR2 SMNVEV (reference sequence). Germline trimming cut 6 bases from V and 5 bases from J; bases unmatched to any gene: 6. CDR3: CASSSTTGDQPQHF. CDR3 DNA sequence: TGTGCCAGCAGCTCCACGACAGGGGATCAGCCCCAGCATTTT.

The genes are TRBV9 and TRBJ2-2, with 8 bases fitting TRBD1. CDR1 SGDLS and CDR2 YYNGEE come from the germline V gene. This CDR3 is 15 amino acids long. Losses at the gene ends were 2 bases for V and 3 bases for J; bases not matched to a gene: 3. Here the CDR3 reads CASSVGTGDTGELFF. The CDR3 DNA reads as TGTGCCAGCAGCGTCGGGACAGGAGACACCGGGGAGCTGTTTTTT.

This sequence joins TRBV21-1 and TRBJ2-7; TRBD2, the table's D call, lacks a check against the DNA. TRBV21-1 is a pseudogene locus. The CDR3 is 16 amino acids. Here the CDR3 DNA reads TGTGCAGAGGGACTAGCGGGAGAAATCTTCTCCTACGAGCAGTACTTC. Translation gives CAEGLAGEIFSYEQYF.

The rearrangement uses TRBV7-3 and TRBJ2-1; D gene uncertain. The CDR3 contains 12 residues. Trimming took 2 bases from V and 10 from J, leaving 9 bases between them. Germline loops: CDR1 SGHTA, CDR2 FQGTGA. CDR3 nucleotides: TGTGCCAGCAGCTTAGGTCTCAGCGAGCAGTTCTTC. Translation gives CASSLGLSEQFF. The whole variable domain, filled in from reference TRBV7-3 and TRBJ2-1, reads GAGVSQTPSNKVTEKGKYVELRCDPISGHTALYWYRQSLGQGPEFLIYFQGTGAADDSGLPNDRFFAVRPEGSVSTLKIQRTERGDSAVYLCASSLGLSEQFFGPGTRLTVL.

This clone was recorded once. The DNA for the CDR3 is TGTGCCAGCAGCTTAGGGACAGCAGATAATTCACCCCTCCACTTT. Protein: CASSLGTADNSPLHF. The J gene is TRBJ1-6, the V gene TRBV7-9; tentative D call: TRBD1 (6 bases). V lost 1 base to trimming and J lost 5 bases, with 9 bases between them. The germline V gene has CDR1 SEHNR and CDR2 FQNEAQ (reference sequence). There are 15 residues in the CDR3.